This T cell receptor (beta chain) was retrieved from a study of pediatric ulcerative colitis. This was a survey-level run. Up to 500,000 reads were sequenced per sample. Data came from immunoSEQ multiplex PCR; TCRdb stores just in-frame clones and leaves some out. The repertoire has tens of thousands of clones, roughly 71% of them found once; the top ten carry around 7.8%. The rectum was sampled with one to two pinch biopsies at colonoscopy. On this clone itself: The antigen is undetermined. Its ends do not fully match the called genes, so a read error is possible.

The CDR3 is made up of 14 amino acids. Looked up from germline, CDR1 is MNHEY and CDR2 is SVGAGI. Findings and limits, study-wide: Ulcerative colitis patients shared more blood-rectal clones than controls.

Sequencing was performed on gut tissue. The receptor was derived from a boy younger than 18 with severe ulcerative colitis. This rearrangement joins TRBV6-5 to TRBJ2-7; the match to TRBD2 covers 7 bases. The CDR3 DNA reads as TGTGCCAGCAGTTACTCGGGACTATCCTTCGAGCAGTACTTC. This gives the protein CASSYSGLSFEQYF.